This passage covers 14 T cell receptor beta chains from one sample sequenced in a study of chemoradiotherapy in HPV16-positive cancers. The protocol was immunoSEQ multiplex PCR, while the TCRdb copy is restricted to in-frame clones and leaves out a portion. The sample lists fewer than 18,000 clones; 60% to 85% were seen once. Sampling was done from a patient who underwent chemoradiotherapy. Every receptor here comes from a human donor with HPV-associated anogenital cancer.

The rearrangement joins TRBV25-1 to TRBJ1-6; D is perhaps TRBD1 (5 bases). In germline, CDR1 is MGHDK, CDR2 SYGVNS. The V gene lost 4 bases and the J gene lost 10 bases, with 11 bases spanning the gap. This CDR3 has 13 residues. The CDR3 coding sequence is TGTGCCAGCAGTGTGGGCAGGGACTCACCCCTCCACTTT. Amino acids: CASSVGRDSPLHF.

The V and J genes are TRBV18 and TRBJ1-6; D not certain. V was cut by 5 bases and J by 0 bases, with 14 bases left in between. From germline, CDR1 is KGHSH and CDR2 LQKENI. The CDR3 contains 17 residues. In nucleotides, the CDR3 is TGTGCCAGCTCAACCACCGAAGGGAACTCCTATAATTCACCCCTCCACTTT. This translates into CASSTTEGNSYNSPLHF.

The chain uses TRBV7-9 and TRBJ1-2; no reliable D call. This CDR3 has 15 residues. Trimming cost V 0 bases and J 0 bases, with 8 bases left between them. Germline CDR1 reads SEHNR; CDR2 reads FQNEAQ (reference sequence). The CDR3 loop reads CASSLAADPNYGYTF. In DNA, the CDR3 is TGTGCCAGCAGCTTAGCCGCTGATCCTAACTATGGCTACACCTTC.

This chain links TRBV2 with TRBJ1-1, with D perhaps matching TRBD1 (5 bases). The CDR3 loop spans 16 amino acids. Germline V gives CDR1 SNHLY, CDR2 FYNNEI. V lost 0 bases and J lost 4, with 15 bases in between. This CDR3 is CASSEAGTERGTEAFF. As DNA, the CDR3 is TGTGCCAGCAGTGAAGCAGGGACGGAGAGGGGCACTGAAGCTTTCTTT.

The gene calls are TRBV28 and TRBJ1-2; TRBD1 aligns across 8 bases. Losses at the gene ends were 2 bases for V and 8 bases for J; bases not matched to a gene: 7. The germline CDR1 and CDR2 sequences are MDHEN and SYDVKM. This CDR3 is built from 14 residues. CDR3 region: CASSLQGAVRGYTF. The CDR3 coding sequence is TGTGCCAGCAGTTTACAGGGGGCGGTGAGGGGCTACACCTTC.

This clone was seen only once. This CDR3 is CASSLVGGGLYNEQFF. CDR3 bases: TGCGCCAGCAGCTTGGTTGGCGGGGGGCTATACAATGAGCAGTTCTTC. The chain carries TRBV5-1 and TRBJ2-1, with 8 bases fitting TRBD2. The junction had 6 bases not matched to a gene; V was cut back by 0 bases and J by 4 bases. Looked up from germline, CDR1 is SGHRS and CDR2 is YFSETQ. The CDR3 totals 16 residues.

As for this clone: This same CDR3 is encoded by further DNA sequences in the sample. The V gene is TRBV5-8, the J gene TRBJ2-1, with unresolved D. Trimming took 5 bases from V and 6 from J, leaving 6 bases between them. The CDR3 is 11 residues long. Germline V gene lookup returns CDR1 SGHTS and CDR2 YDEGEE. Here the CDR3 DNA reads TGTGCCAGCAGGACAAGCAATGAGCAGTTCTTC. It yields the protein CASRTSNEQFF.

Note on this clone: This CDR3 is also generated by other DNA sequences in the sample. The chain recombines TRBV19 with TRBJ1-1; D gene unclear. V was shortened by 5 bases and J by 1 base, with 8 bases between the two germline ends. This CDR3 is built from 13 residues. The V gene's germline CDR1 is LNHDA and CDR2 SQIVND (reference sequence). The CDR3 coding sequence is TGTGCCAGTAGTTTAACAGCGAACACTGAAGCTTTCTTT. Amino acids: CASSLTANTEAFF.

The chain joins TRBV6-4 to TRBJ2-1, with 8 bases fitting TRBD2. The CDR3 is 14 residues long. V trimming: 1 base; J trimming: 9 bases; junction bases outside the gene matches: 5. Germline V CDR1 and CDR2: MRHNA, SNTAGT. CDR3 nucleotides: TGTGCCAGCAGTGACTACGGGGGGGCAGGTGAGCAGTTCTTC. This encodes CASSDYGGAGEQFF.

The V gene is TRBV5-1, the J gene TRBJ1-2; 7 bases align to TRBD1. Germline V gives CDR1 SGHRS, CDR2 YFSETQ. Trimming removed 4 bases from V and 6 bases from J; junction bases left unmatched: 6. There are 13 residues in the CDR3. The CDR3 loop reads CASSGQVSDGYTF. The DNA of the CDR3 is TGCGCCAGCAGCGGACAGGTCTCGGATGGCTACACCTTC.

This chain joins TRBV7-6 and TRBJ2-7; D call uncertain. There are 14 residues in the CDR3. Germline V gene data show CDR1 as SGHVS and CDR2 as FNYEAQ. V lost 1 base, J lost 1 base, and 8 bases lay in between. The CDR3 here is CASSLVAVSYEQYF. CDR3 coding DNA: TGTGCCAGCAGCTTAGTTGCTGTTTCCTACGAGCAGTACTTC.

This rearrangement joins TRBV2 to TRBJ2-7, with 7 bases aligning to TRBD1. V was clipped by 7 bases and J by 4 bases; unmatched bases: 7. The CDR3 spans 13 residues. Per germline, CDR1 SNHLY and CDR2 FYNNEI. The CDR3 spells CASIVRGMYEQYF. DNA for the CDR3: TGTGCCAGCATTGTCAGGGGGATGTACGAGCAGTACTTC.

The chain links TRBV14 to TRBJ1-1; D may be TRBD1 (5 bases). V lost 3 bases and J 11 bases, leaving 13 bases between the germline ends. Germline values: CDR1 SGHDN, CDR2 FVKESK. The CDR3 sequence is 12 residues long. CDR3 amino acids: CASSHWRGAAFF. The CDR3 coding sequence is TGTGCCAGCAGCCACTGGAGAGGGGCGGCTTTCTTT.

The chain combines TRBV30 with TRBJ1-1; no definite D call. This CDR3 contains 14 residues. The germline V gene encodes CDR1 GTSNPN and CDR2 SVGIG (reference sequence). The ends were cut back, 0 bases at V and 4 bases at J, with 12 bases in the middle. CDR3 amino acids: CAWSVRRERTEAFF. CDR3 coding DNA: TGTGCCTGGAGTGTACGTAGGGAACGCACTGAAGCTTTCTTT.